This T cell receptor (beta chain) is from a study of shared clonotypes between healthy human individuals. Overall study: CD4 naive and memory got three plates each, CD8 naive two, CD8 memory one.

The ends lost 6 bases at V and 12 bases at J; junction bases unmatched: 14. The CDR3 sequence is 14 residues long. The germline V gene has CDR1 SGHDN and CDR2 FVKESK. This clone occurred a few times. The authors' processing: Owing to the provision of junction-only sequences devoid of quality scores by immunoSEQ, filtering differed. Measured with immunoSEQ multiplex PCR; TCRdb has only the in-frame clones, and not every one. The V and J calls and clone size were taken over from that table, and D and trimming were inferred from the DNA. This sample has about 710,000 clones, with 73% found just once. Sequenced material: memory CD4+ T cells sorted from blood. Subset in this sample: CD45RA-negative fraction. The genes are TRBV14 and TRBJ2-1, with TRBD1 matching over 7 bases. The receptor comes from a woman between 25 and 40 years old in good health. CDR3: CASRPGTAGLGQFF. CDR3 nucleotide sequence: TGTGCCAGCAGACCCGGGACAGCCGGGCTAGGGCAGTTCTTC.